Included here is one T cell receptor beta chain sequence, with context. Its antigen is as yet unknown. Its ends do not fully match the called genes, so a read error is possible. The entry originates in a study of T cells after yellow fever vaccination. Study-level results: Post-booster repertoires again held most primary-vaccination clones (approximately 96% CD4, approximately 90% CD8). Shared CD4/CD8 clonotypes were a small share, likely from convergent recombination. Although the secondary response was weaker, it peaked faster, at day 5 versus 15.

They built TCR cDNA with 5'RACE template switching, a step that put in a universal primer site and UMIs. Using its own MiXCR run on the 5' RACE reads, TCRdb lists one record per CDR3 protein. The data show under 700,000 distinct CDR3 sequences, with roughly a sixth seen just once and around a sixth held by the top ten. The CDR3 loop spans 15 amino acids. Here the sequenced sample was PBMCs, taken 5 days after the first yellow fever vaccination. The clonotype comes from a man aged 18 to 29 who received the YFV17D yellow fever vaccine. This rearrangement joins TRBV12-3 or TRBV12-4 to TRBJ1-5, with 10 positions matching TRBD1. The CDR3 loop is CASGFDGQGDQPQHF. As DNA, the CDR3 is TGTGCCAGCGGTTTCGACGGACAGGGGGATCAGCCCCAGCATTTT.